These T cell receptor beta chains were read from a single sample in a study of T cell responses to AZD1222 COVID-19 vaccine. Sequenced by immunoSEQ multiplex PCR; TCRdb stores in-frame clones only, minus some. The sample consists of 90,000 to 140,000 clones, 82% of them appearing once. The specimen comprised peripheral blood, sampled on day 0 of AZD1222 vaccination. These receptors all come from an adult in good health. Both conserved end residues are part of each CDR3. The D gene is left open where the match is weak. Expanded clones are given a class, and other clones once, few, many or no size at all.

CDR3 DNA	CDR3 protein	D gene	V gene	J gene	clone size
TGTGCCAGCAGTTTACGGTCCCTAGGGGGCTCTCGAGACACTGAAGCTTTCTTT	CASSLRSLGGSRDTEAFF	TRBD1	TRBV27	TRBJ1-1	NA
TGTGCCAGCAGCCCAGGGGCAGGGGGTTATGAAAAACTGTTTTTT	CASSPGAGGYEKLFF	TRBD1	TRBV7-2	TRBJ1-4	NA
TGCGCCAGCAGCTTGGATAACACAGGGACCGAGCAGTACTTC	CASSLDNTGTEQYF	NA	TRBV5-1	TRBJ2-7	NA
TGTGCCAGCAGTTACGCCAGGGGGCGAGATAGAGAGACCCAGTACTTC	CASSYARGRDRETQYF	TRBD1	TRBV6-5	TRBJ2-5	NA
TGTGCCTGGAGTCCCTGGCGCGGCTACGAGCAGTACTTC	CAWSPWRGYEQYF	NA	TRBV30	TRBJ2-7	NA
TGTGCCAGCAGTTTCACTTCTGATGGCTACACCTTC	CASSFTSDGYTF	NA	TRBV12-3/TRBV12-4	TRBJ1-2	NA
TGTGCCAGCAGCCCTAGGGGACAGGTTTACGAGCAGTACTTC	CASSPRGQVYEQYF	TRBD1	TRBV27	TRBJ2-7	NA
NA	CASIKTWVGTGSHYEQYF	NA	TRBV21-1	TRBJ2-7	NA
TGTGCCAGTAGCACAGGATCCATTCAGCCCCAGCATTTT	CASSTGSIQPQHF	NA	TRBV19	TRBJ1-5	NA
TGTGCCAGCAGCCGACAGGGGGCTAACACCGGGGAGCTGTTTTTT	CASSRQGANTGELFF	TRBD1	TRBV5-4	TRBJ2-2	NA
TGTGCCAGCAGTGAAGCTAGGCAGGGTCACGGGGAGCTGTTTTTT	CASSEARQGHGELFF	NA	TRBV6-1	TRBJ2-2	NA
TGTGCCAGCAGCCCCGGGGGGAATGAGCAGTTCTTC	CASSPGGNEQFF	TRBD2	TRBV6-6	TRBJ2-1	NA
TGTGCCAGCAGGGGTCCAGGGGGGACTGAAGCTTTCTTT	CASRGPGGTEAFF	TRBD1	TRBV27	TRBJ1-1	NA
TGTGCCACTATTAGCGGGGGGGCAGGGGAGCAGTTCTTC	CATISGGAGEQFF	TRBD2	TRBV10-3	TRBJ2-1	NA
TGTGCCAGCAGTGACCTGGGACAGGGCCAGCATGGCTACACCTTC	CASSDLGQGQHGYTF	TRBD1	TRBV25-1	TRBJ1-2	few
TGTGCCAGCGGCCTTAAGGGTTTTGGTGCTCGTGAGCAGTTCTTC	CASGLKGFGAREQFF	NA	TRBV6-2/TRBV6-3	TRBJ2-1	NA
TGTGCCAGCAGCTGGGACAGGGACAATGAGCAGTTCTTC	CASSWDRDNEQFF	TRBD1	TRBV7-2	TRBJ2-1	NA
TGTGCCAGCAGCCCTAACAGGGCGGGCTACACCTTC	CASSPNRAGYTF	NA	TRBV5-4	TRBJ1-2	NA
TGTGCCAGTAGTTATGTCCTGGGGGGGGCGAATAATTCACCCCTCCACTTT	CASSYVLGGANNSPLHF	NA	TRBV19	TRBJ1-6	NA
TGTGCCAGCAGCGCTCTCAGGGGTCTAACAGGAAACACCATATATTTT	CASSALRGLTGNTIYF	NA	TRBV11-2	TRBJ1-3	NA
TGTGCCACGGCGGACAGGGCAGGTGGCTACACCTTC	CATADRAGGYTF	TRBD1	TRBV27	TRBJ1-2	NA
TGCAGTGCTAGAAGGCTGCTAGAAGCTTTCTTT	CSARRLLEAFF	NA	TRBV20-1	TRBJ1-1	NA
TGTGCCAGCAGCCCCCTAATGGGCAGGGGTGATAACACTGAAGCTTTCTTT	CASSPLMGRGDNTEAFF	NA	TRBV7-6	TRBJ1-1	NA
TGCGCCAGCAGGGGGTTACAGGGCTCAGGAAACACCATATATTTT	CASRGLQGSGNTIYF	NA	TRBV4-1	TRBJ1-3	NA
TGTGCCAGCAGCCAAGGAGGAGTTCAGCCCCAGCATTTT	CASSQGGVQPQHF	NA	TRBV3-1/TRBV3-2	TRBJ1-5	NA
TGTGCCAGCAGCAGCGGGGAGGGACACACTGAAGCTTTCTTT	CASSSGEGHTEAFF	NA	TRBV7-9	TRBJ1-1	NA
TGTGCCAGCAGTCGACGGTGGTCCGCGAACACCGGGGAGCTGTTTTTT	CASSRRWSANTGELFF	NA	TRBV6-6	TRBJ2-2	few
TGTGCCAGCAGCCTATCGGGCCTGAACACTGAAGCTTTCTTT	CASSLSGLNTEAFF	NA	TRBV7-2	TRBJ1-1	NA
TGTGCCAGCAGCGCACCAGATTTCTACACTGAAGCTTTCTTT	CASSAPDFYTEAFF	NA	TRBV5-6	TRBJ1-1	few
TGTGCCAGCAGCTTAGGGGCGGGGGGCCTACGGAATACGCAGTATTTT	CASSLGAGGLRNTQYF	TRBD2	TRBV7-9	TRBJ2-3	NA
TGTGCCAGTACTACCCGGGGGCGTACTAACTATGGCTACACCTTC	CASTTRGRTNYGYTF	NA	TRBV19	TRBJ1-2	NA
TGTGCCAGCAGCCAAGCACAGGGGGCAGTTAATGAAAAACTGTTTTTT	CASSQAQGAVNEKLFF	TRBD1	TRBV4-2	TRBJ1-4	NA
TGTGCCACCCAGACAGGGGCAGGAGCTGGAGGAAACACCATATATTTT	CATQTGAGAGGNTIYF	TRBD1	TRBV7-9	TRBJ1-3	few
TGTGCCAGCAGAGGATACAGGGTTCCCTACAATGAGCAGTTCTTC	CASRGYRVPYNEQFF	NA	TRBV25-1	TRBJ2-1	few
TGTGCCAGCACGTGGGGGGGGGAGCTGTTTTTT	CASTWGGELFF	NA	TRBV2	TRBJ2-2	NA